This TCR beta chain was captured by sequencing in a study of blood T cell repertoires in COVID-19. As for the study in general: The United States, Italy and Spain supplied acute and convalescent COVID-19 samples.

Sequenced by immunoSEQ multiplex PCR; TCRdb stores in-frame clones only, minus some. The sample includes fewer than 80,000 clones, around 70% of them seen just once. The sequence derives from a man aged 60 to 69 with acute or convalescent COVID-19. The sample was peripheral blood.

This CDR3 is CASSLSGYNEQFF. DNA of the CDR3: TGCGCCAGCAGCCTTAGCGGGTACAATGAGCAGTTCTTC. The V gene is TRBV5-1, the J gene TRBJ2-1, with 7 bases matching TRBD2. V dropped 4 bases and J dropped 4; count of bases not matched to a gene: 2. Germline loops: CDR1 SGHRS, CDR2 YFSETQ. The CDR3 covers 13 residues.